This TCR beta chain was recovered during a study of early T cells in non-severe SARS-CoV-2 infection. Study overall: Sequenced bulk RNA came from whole blood that was unsorted, and chains were unpaired.

Each cDNA molecule carried a unique molecular identifier. TCRdb called the 5' RACE reads again in MiXCR, with one record for every CDR3 protein. The sample comprises more than 60,000 distinct CDR3 sequences, 13% of which are singletons, and 4.5% to 7% rests with the top ten. Germline V gene data show CDR1 as LGHDT and CDR2 as YNNKEL (reference sequence). The V end was cut by 4 bases, the J end by 0 bases, with 12 bases between. This CDR3 is 16 amino acids long. This chain connects TRBV3-1 to TRBJ1-4; no definite D call. The sequencing sample was made of whole blood. This TCR was recovered from an adult who was a healthcare worker with PCR-confirmed SARS-CoV-2 infection or an uninfected control (not recorded which). The CDR3 region has the DNA TGTGCCAGCAGCCTTGGTTCCGGGGCAACTAATGAAAAACTGTTTTTT. Translated, it gives CASSLGSGATNEKLFF.